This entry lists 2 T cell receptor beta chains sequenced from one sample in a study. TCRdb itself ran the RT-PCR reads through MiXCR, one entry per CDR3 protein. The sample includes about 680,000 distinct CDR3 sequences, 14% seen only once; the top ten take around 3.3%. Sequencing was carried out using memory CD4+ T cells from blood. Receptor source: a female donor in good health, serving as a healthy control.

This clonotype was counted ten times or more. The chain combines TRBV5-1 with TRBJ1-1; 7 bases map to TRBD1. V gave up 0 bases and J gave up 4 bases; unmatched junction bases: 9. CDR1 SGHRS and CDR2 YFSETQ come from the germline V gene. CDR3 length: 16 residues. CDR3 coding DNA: TGCGCCAGCAGCTTGGCCCCTGACAGGGTCCCCACTGAAGCTTTCTTT. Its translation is CASSLAPDRVPTEAFF.

As DNA, the CDR3 is TGTGCCAGCAGCCAAGGACGGGGTTATTACGAAAAACTGTTTTTT. Encoded protein: CASSQGRGYYEKLFF. The V and J genes are TRBV14 and TRBJ1-4; D gene unclear. V was pared by 1 base and J by 8 bases, with 14 bases between. Per the germline V gene, CDR1 is SGHDN and CDR2 is FVKESK. The CDR3 length is 15 residues.